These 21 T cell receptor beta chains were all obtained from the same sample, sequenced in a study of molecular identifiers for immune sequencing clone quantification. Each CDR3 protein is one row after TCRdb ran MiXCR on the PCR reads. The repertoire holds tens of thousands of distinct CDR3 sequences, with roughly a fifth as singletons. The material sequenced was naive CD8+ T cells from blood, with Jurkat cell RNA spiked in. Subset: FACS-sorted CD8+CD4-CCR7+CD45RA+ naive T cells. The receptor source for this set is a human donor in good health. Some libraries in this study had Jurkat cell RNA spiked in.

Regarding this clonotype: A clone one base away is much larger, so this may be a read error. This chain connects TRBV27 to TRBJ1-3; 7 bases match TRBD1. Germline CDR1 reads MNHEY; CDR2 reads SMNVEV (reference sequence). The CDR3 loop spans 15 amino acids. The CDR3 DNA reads TGTGCCAGCAGTTTAAAGGGGGCGCGAGGAAACGCCATATATTTT. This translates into CASSLKGARGNAIYF.

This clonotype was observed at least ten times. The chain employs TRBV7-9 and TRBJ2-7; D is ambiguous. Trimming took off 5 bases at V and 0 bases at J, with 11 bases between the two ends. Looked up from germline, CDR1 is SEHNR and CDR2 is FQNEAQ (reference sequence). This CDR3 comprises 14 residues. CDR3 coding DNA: TGTGCCAGCAGCCTCGGGTCTAGCTCCTACGAGCAGTACTTC. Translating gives CASSLGSSSYEQYF.

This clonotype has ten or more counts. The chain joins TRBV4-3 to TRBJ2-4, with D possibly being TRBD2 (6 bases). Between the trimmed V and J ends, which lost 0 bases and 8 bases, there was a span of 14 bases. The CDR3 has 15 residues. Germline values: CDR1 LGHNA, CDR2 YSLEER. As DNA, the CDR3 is TGCGCCAGCAGCCAAGATAGGGCGACTAGTGACATTCAGTACTTC. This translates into CASSQDRATSDIQYF.

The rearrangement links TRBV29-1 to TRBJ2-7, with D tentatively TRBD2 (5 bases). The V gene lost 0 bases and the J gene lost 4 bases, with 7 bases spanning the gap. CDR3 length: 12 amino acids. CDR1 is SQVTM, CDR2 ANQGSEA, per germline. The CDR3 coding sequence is TGCAGCGTTGAAGATGAGGGTTACGAGCAGTACTTC. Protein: CSVEDEGYEQYF.

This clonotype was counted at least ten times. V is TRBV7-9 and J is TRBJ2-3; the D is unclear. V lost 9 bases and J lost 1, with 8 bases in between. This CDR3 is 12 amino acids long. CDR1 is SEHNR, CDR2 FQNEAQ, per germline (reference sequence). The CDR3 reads CASWSGTDTQYF. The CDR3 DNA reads TGTGCCAGTTGGAGCGGCACAGATACGCAGTATTTT.

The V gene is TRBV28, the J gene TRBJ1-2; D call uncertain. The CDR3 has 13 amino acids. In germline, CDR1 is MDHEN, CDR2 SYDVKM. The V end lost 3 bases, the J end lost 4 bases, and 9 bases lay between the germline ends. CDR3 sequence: CASSLVNSYGYTF. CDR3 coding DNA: TGTGCCAGCAGTTTGGTTAACAGCTATGGCTACACCTTC.

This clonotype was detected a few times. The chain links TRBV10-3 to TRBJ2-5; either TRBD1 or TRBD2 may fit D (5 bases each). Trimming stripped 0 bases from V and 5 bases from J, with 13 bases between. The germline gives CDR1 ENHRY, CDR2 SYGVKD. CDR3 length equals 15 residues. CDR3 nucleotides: TGTGCCATCAGTGAGTCCGGGACCGAGTGGGAGACCCAGTACTTC. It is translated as CAISESGTEWETQYF.

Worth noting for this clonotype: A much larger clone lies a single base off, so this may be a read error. CDR3 amino acids: CASSFRAGSEAFF. The CDR3 DNA sequence: TGTGCCAGCAGTTTTAGAGCAGGATCTGAAGCTTTCTTT. The chain is built from TRBV12-3 or TRBV12-4 and TRBJ1-1; D is unresolved. The CDR3 loop spans 13 amino acids. With 3 bases removed from V and 6 bases from J, the gap between germline ends came to 11 bases.

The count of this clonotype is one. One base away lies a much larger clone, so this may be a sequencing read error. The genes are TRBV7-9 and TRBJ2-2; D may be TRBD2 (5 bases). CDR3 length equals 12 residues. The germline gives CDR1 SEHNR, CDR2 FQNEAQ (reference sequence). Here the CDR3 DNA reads TGTGCCAGCACGTTAATAACCGGGGAGCTGTCTTTT. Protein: CASTLITGELSF.

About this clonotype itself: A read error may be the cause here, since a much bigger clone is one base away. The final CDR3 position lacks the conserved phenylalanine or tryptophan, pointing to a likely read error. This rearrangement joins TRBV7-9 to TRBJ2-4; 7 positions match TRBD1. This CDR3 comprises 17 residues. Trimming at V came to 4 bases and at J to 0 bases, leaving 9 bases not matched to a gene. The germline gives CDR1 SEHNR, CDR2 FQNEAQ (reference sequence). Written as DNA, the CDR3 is TGTGCCAGCAGCTCATTGGGACAGACCATAGCCAAAAACATTCAGTACTCC. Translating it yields CASSSLGQTIAKNIQYS.

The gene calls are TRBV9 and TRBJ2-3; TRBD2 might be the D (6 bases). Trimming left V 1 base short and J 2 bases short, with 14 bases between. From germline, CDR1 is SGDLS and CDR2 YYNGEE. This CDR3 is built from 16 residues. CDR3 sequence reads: CASSVSPDYHTDTQYF. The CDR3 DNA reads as TGTGCCAGCAGCGTAAGTCCGGACTACCACACAGATACGCAGTATTTT.

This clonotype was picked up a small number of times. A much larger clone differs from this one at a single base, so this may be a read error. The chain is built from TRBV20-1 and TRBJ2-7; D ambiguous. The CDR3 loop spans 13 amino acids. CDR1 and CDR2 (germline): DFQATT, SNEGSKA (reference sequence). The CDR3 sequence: CSAREGLAYEQHF. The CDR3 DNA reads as TGCAGTGCTAGAGAAGGGTTAGCCTACGAGCAGCACTTC.

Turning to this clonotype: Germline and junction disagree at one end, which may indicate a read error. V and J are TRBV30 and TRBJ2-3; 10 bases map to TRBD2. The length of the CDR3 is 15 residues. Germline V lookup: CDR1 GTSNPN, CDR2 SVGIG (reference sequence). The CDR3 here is CAWTSGGPSTDTRYF. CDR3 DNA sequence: TGTGCCTGGACTAGCGGGGGCCCAAGCACAGATACGCGGTATTTT.

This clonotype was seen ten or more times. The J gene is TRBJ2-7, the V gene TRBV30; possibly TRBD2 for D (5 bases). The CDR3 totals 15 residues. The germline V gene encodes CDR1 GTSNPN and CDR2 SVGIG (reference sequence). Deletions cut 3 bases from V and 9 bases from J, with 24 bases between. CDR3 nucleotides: TGTGCCTGGAGCCCCGGGGTAGCGCTCTTTCGCGTGCAGTACTTC. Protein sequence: CAWSPGVALFRVQYF. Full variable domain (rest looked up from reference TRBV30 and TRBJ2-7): SQTIHQWPATLVQPVGSPLSLECTVEGTSNPNLYWYRQAAGRGLQLLFYSVGIGQISSEVPQNLSASRPQDRQFILSSKKLLLSDSGFYLCAWSPGVALFRVQYFGPGTRLTVT.

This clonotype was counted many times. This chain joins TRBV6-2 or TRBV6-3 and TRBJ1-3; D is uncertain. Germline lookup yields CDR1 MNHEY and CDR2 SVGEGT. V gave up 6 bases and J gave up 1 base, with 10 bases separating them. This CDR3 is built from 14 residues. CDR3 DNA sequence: TGTGCCAGCAGGGAGTCGGATTCTGGAAACACCATATATTTT. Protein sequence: CASRESDSGNTIYF.

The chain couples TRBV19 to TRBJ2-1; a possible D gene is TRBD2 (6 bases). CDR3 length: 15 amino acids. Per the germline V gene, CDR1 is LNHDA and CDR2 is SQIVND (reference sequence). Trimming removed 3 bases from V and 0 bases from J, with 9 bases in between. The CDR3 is CASSIWGDSYNEQFF. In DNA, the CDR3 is TGTGCCAGTAGTATCTGGGGGGACTCCTACAATGAGCAGTTCTTC.

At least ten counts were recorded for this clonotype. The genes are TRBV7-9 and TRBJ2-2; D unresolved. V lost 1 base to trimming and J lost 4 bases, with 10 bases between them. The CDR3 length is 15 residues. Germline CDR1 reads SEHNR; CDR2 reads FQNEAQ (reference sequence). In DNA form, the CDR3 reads TGTGCCAGCAGCTTAGAGGCAGTCTCCACCGGGGAGCTGTTTTTT. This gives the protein CASSLEAVSTGELFF. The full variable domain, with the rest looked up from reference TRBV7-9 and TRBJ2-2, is DTGVSQNPRHKITKRGQNVTFRCDPISEHNRLYWYRQTLGQGPEFLTYFQNEAQLEKSRLLSDRFSAERPKGSFSTLEIQRTEQGDSAMYLCASSLEAVSTGELFFGEGSRLTVL.

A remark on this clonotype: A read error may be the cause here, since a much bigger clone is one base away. The CDR3 coding sequence is TGTGCCAGCAGCTTAGCAACCCGACAGTCCGCAGATACGCAGTATTTT. This encodes CASSLATRQSADTQYF. The chain uses TRBV7-9 and TRBJ2-3; D may be TRBD1 (5 bases). Germline V gives CDR1 SEHNR, CDR2 FQNEAQ (reference sequence). V was cut by 0 bases and J by 4 bases, with 14 bases left in between. The CDR3 covers 16 residues. Full variable domain (missing parts from reference TRBV7-9 and TRBJ2-3): DTGVSQNPRHKITKRGQNVTFRCDPISEHNRLYWYRQTLGQGPEFLTYFQNEAQLEKSRLLSDRFSAERPKGSFSTLEIQRTEQGDSAMYLCASSLATRQSADTQYFGPGTRLTVL.

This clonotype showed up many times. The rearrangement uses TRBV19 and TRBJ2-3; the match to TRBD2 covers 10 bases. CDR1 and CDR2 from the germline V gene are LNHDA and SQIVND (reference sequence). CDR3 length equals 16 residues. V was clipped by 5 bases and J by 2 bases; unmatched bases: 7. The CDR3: CASSFTLAGITDTQYF. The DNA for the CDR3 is TGTGCCAGTAGTTTTACACTAGCGGGGATCACAGATACGCAGTATTTT.

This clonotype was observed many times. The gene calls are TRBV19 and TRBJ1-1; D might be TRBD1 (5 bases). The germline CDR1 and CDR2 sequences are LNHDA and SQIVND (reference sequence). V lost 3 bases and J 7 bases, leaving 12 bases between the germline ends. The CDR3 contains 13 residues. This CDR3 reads CASSIGRAREAFF. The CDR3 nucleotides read TGTGCCAGTAGTATCGGCAGGGCTCGTGAAGCTTTCTTT.

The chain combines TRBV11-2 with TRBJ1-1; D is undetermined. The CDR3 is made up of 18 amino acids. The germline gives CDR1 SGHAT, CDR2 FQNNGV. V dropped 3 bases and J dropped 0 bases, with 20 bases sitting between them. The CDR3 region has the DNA TGTGCCAGCAGCTTTGGGTACGATATGGTCTACATGAACACTGAAGCTTTCTTT. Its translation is CASSFGYDMVYMNTEAFF.